Listed below are T cell receptor beta chains from one sample, sequenced in a study of early T cells in non-severe SARS-CoV-2 infection. TCRdb fed the 5' RACE reads into MiXCR, producing one record per CDR3 protein. The top ten clones hold about 5% of a sample with about 89,000 distinct CDR3 sequences, roughly 15% of them seen once. Material: whole blood, obtained at baseline. These receptors were obtained from an adult who was a healthcare worker with PCR-confirmed SARS-CoV-2 infection or an uninfected control (not recorded which). The CDR3 runs from the conserved cysteine through the conserved F or W. Each record gives: CDR3 length, V gene, CDR3 protein.

length: 14
V: TRBV29-1
CDR3: CSVEDRRGTYGYTF

length: 15
V: TRBV9
CDR3: CASSVGRDRDRGYTF

length: 11
V: TRBV2
CDR3: CASMYQETQYF

length: 14
V: TRBV20-1
CDR3: CSARQGMSKNIQYF

length: 13
V: TRBV12-3/TRBV12-4
CDR3: CASRSVDSPTAFF

length: 13
V: TRBV11-3
CDR3: CASSLDYTDTQYF

length: 15
V: TRBV5-6
CDR3: CASSLGGSSPSEQYF

length: 14
V: TRBV6-5
CDR3: CASRDRGHTGELFF

length: 14
V: TRBV12-3/TRBV12-4
CDR3: CASSYTGLTGELFF

length: 16
V: TRBV5-4
CDR3: CASSTGWVSGANVLTF

length: 12
V: TRBV20-1
CDR3: CSARGVREKLFF

length: 15
V: TRBV29-1
CDR3: CSVDLADRGSYGYTF

length: 18
V: TRBV3-1
CDR3: CASSQERGLAGESYEQYF

length: 14
V: TRBV7-2
CDR3: CASSETSDTGELFF

length: 14
V: TRBV30
CDR3: CAWTRTGSGNTIYF

length: 11
V: TRBV28
CDR3: CASKLTDTQYF

length: 12
V: TRBV6-5
CDR3: CASSHVSETQYF

length: 13
V: TRBV5-1
CDR3: CASSRDSNTEAFF

length: 16
V: TRBV7-9
CDR3: CASSETTGPPNYGYTF

length: 15
V: TRBV12-3/TRBV12-4
CDR3: CASSKLTGGEDGYTF

length: 15
V: TRBV28
CDR3: CAVADSGRAGYEQYF

length: 14
V: TRBV29-1
CDR3: CSVAGEWIGETQYF

length: 14
V: TRBV20-1
CDR3: CSANVEFTGNEQFF

length: 15
V: TRBV29-1
CDR3: CSVIASGRASEEQYF